The 7 T cell receptor beta chains presented below share a single source sample, sequenced in a study of T cells after yellow fever vaccination (dated by TCRdb to about 2019). This sample's treatment or condition label indicates: live attenuated yellow fever vaccine strain. Libraries were constructed by 5' RACE. TCRdb shows the sequencer as Illumina NovaSeq 6000. TCRdb passed the public sequencing reads through fastp at Q25 and MiXCR, retaining productive beta sequences. Here each entry gathers all rows of one CDR3 protein and keeps the most common genes and DNA. For this sample there are about 340,000 distinct CDR3 sequences; around 12% appear just once. Around 3% of the sample rests with the top ten. This specimen consisted of CD4+ T cells sorted from PBMCs, obtained 15 days after the yellow fever booster vaccination. The receptors shown here come from a man between 18 and 29 years old who received the YFV17D yellow fever vaccine.

This clonotype was counted only a few times. J is TRBJ2-5 and V is TRBV7-2; perhaps D is TRBD1 or TRBD2 (5 bases each). CDR3 length equals 16 residues. Germline assignment: CDR1 SGHTA and CDR2 FQGNSA. Trimming left V 1 base short and J 7 bases short, with 19 bases between. The CDR3 DNA reads TGTGCCAGCAGCTTAGAAGGCCGGGACCCTAAGGGGACCCAGTACTTC. Protein product: CASSLEGRDPKGTQYF. The full variable domain, rest sourced from reference TRBV7-2 and TRBJ2-5, is GAGVSQSPSNKVTEKGKDVELRCDPISGHTALYWYRQSLGQGLEFLIYFQGNSAPDKSGLPSDRFSAERTGGSVSTLTIQRTQQEDSAVYLCASSLEGRDPKGTQYFGPGTRLLVL.

This clonotype came up a few times. The chain joins TRBV4-3 to TRBJ2-7; TRBD1 is a possible D gene (5 bases). Germline V gene lookup returns CDR1 LGHNA and CDR2 YSLEER. This CDR3 has 13 amino acids. Trimming cost V 0 bases and J 7 bases, with 10 bases left between them. CDR3 loop: CASSQEFQGEQYF. Here the CDR3 DNA reads TGCGCCAGCAGCCAAGAGTTTCAGGGAGAGCAGTACTTC.

J is TRBJ2-2 and V is TRBV7-2, with TRBD1 identical over 9 bases. The V and J ends lost 5 bases and 12 bases, in that order; junction bases with no gene match: 13. This CDR3 region has 15 residues. Germline V gene lookup returns CDR1 SGHTA and CDR2 FQGNSA. CDR3 sequence: CASSGGGTGREKLFF. The CDR3 DNA follows: TGTGCCAGCAGCGGAGGAGGGACAGGGAGGGAGAAGCTGTTTTTT.

This clonotype has a handful of counts. The V call is TRBV9, the J call TRBJ2-2, with 12 bases that match TRBD2. The germline CDR1 and CDR2 sequences are SGDLS and YYNGEE. J was trimmed by 0 bases and V by 3 bases; bases with no gene match: 9. There are 19 residues in the CDR3. The CDR3: CASSARTSGEKSNTGELFF. For the CDR3, the DNA is TGTGCCAGCAGCGCCAGGACTAGCGGGGAGAAATCGAACACCGGGGAGCTGTTTTTT.

This clonotype was counted between two and nine times. The chain carries TRBV3-1 and TRBJ2-3; D ambiguous. The V gene lost 1 base and the J gene lost 4 bases, with 9 bases spanning the gap. CDR3 size: 14 residues. The germline gives CDR1 LGHDT, CDR2 YNNKEL (reference sequence). CDR3 sequence: CASSQVNGPDTQYF. For the CDR3, the DNA is TGTGCCAGCAGCCAAGTAAACGGCCCAGATACGCAGTATTTT.

There are a few counts of this clonotype. J is TRBJ2-1 and V is TRBV5-5; 12 bases map to TRBD1. Germline loops: CDR1 SGHKS, CDR2 YYEKEE (reference sequence). V was clipped by 1 base and J by 9 bases; unmatched bases: 5. CDR3 length: 15 residues. CDR3 nucleotide sequence: TGTGCCAGCAGCTTGTTCGGGACAGGGGGCGCTGAGCAGTTCTTC. This encodes CASSLFGTGGAEQFF.

Only a few counts were recorded for this clonotype. The chain carries TRBV5-1 and TRBJ2-3, with TRBD1 matching 9 bases. The CDR3 is 16 amino acids. V lost 4 bases to trimming and J lost 8 bases; unmatched junction nucleotides: 14. Germline values: CDR1 SGHRS, CDR2 YFSETQ. The CDR3 is CASSGTAGQGKGTQYF. DNA for the CDR3: TGCGCCAGCAGCGGAACTGCGGGACAGGGAAAAGGTACGCAGTATTTT.